These 5 T cell receptor beta chains were sequenced from one sample in a study of vaccination and CD4 T cells after COVID-19. Treatment described: roughly 11-day PBMC culture with coronavirus spike peptide pools or control peptides (ViraFEST assay). What these receptors recognize is not known. An Oncomine TCR Beta short-read assay was used to sequence the DNA from cultured CD4+ T cells. MiXCR, run by TCRdb on the PCR reads, gives a single entry per CDR3 protein. The sample lists about 20,000 distinct CDR3 sequences, around 45% occurring once. Material: CD4+ T cells from blood, cultured in vitro, obtained before SARS-CoV-2 vaccination. These receptor sequences come from a human donor who had recovered from COVID-19.

The chain joins TRBV20-1 to TRBJ2-3, with a possible D match to TRBD2 (6 bases). This CDR3 has 13 residues. The germline V and J ends were trimmed by 6 bases and 0 bases, with 10 bases remaining between them. Germline CDR1 and CDR2: DFQATT and SNEGSKA (reference sequence). The CDR3 DNA reads TGCAGTGCCAGGGAGGTTAGCACAGATACGCAGTATTTT. This encodes CSAREVSTDTQYF.

This clonotype showed up just a few times. The V and J genes are TRBV28 and TRBJ1-1; possibly TRBD1 for D (6 bases). The germline V gene has CDR1 MDHEN and CDR2 SYDVKM. CDR3 length equals 14 residues. Trimming removed 6 bases from V and 5 bases from J, with 16 bases in between. The CDR3 DNA reads as TGTGCCAGCAGGTTGGGGGGCATGGGGACTGAAGCTTTCTTT. Translated: CASRLGGMGTEAFF.

The chain has TRBV15 and TRBJ2-6; D not resolved. The CDR3 has 14 residues. Germline V lookup: CDR1 LNHNV, CDR2 YYDKDF (reference sequence). V lost 3 bases and J lost 4, with 7 bases in between. The CDR3 DNA follows: TGTGCCACCAGCAGGCCGACAGGGGCCAACGTCCTGACTTTC. Its translation is CATSRPTGANVLTF.

This clonotype has just a few counts. The J gene is TRBJ1-1, the V gene TRBV7-8, with a tentative D call TRBD1 (6 bases). Germline CDR1 and CDR2: SGHVS and FQNEAQ. Trimming shortened V by 0 bases and J by 7 bases, and 24 bases separated the two germline ends. The CDR3 contains 18 residues. The CDR3, as DNA: TGTGCCAGCAGCTTAGCAGTGGTCTGGCTGGGGGCGCGCGGTGAAGCTTTCTTT. This gives the protein CASSLAVVWLGARGEAFF.

Only a few counts were recorded for this clonotype. The rearrangement links TRBV6-1 to TRBJ1-1, with 7 bases fitting TRBD1. The length of the CDR3 is 12 residues. Germline values: CDR1 MNHNS, CDR2 SASEGT. Unmatched junction bases numbered 2, after V lost 5 bases and J lost 5 bases. The CDR3 sequence is CASSLTGTEAFF. DNA for the CDR3: TGTGCCAGCAGTCTGACAGGGACTGAAGCTTTCTTT.